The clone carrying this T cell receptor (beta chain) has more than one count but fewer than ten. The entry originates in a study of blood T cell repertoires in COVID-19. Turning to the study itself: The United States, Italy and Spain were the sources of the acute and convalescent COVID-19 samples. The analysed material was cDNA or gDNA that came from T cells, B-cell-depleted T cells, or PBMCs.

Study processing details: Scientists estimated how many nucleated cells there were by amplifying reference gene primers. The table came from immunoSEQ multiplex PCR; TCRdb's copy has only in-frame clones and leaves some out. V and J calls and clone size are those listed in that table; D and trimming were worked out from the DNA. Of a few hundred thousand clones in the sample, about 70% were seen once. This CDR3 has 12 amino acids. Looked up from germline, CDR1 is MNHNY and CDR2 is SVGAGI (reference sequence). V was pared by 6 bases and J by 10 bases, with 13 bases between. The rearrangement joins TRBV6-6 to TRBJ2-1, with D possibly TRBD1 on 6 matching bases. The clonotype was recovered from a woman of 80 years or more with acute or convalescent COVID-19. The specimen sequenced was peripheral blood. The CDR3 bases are TGTGCCAGCAGGAAACAGGGATGGGAGCAGTTCTTC. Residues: CASRKQGWEQFF.